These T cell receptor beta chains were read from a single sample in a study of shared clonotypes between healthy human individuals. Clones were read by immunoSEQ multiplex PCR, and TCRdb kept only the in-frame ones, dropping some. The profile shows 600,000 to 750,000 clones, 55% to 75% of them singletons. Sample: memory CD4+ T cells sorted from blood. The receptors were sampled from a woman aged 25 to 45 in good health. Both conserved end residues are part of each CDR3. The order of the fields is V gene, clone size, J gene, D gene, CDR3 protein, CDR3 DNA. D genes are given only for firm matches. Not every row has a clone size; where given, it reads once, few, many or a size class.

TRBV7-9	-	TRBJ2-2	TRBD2	CASSYSGSGELFF	TGTGCCAGCAGCTATAGCGGGAGCGGGGAGCTGTTTTTT
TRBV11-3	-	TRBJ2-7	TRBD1	CASSSGQKPPYEQYF	TGTGCCAGCAGCTCGGGACAGAAACCTCCCTACGAGCAGTACTTC
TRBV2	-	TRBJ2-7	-	CASSPRLTGSEQYF	TGTGCCAGCAGTCCCCGACTTACAGGGTCCGAGCAGTACTTC
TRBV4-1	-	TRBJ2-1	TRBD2	CASSQGGLAGLEQFF	TGCGCCAGCAGCCAAGGGGGACTAGCGGGGCTTGAGCAGTTCTTC
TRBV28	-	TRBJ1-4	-	CASSSGPYEKLFF	TGTGCCAGCAGTTCTGGACCGTATGAAAAACTGTTTTTT
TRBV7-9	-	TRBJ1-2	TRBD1	CASSRQGVDGYTF	TGTGCCAGCAGCCGACAGGGAGTCGATGGCTACACCTTC
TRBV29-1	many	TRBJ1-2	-	CSVAAQHYGYTF	TGCAGCGTTGCCGCGCAACACTATGGCTACACCTTC
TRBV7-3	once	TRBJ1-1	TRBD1	CASSPNPGGSEAFF	TGTGCCAGCAGCCCTAATCCAGGGGGGTCTGAAGCTTTCTTT
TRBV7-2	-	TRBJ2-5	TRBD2	CASSLGGLAGLETQYF	TGTGCCAGCAGCTTAGGGGGACTAGCGGGACTAGAGACCCAGTACTTC
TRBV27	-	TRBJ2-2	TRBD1	CASSRDRGYGELFF	TGTGCCAGCAGCCGGGACAGGGGGTACGGGGAGCTGTTTTTT
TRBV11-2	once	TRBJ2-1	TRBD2	CASSLGTASGRNEQFF	TGTGCCAGCAGCTTAGGTACGGCTAGCGGGCGGAATGAGCAGTTCTTC
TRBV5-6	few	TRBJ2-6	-	CASSFLISGANVLTF	TGTGCCAGCAGCTTCCTGATCTCTGGGGCCAACGTCCTGACTTTC
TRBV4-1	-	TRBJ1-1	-	CASSRHLTDMNTEAFF	TGCGCCAGCAGCCGCCATTTGACAGATATGAACACTGAAGCTTTCTTT
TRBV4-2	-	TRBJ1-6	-	CASSQRGTDNSPLHF	TGTGCCAGCAGCCAAAGGGGCACCGATAATTCACCCCTCCACTTT
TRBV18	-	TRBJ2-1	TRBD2	CASSRRAGGPDEQFF	TGTGCCAGCTCACGCCGGGCGGGAGGGCCCGATGAGCAGTTCTTC
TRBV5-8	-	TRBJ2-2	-	CASTPARGGDTGELFF	TGTGCCAGCACCCCAGCACGGGGCGGGGACACCGGGGAGCTGTTTTTT
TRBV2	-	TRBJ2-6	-	CASSPPGSSGANVLTF	TGTGCCAGCAGTCCACCAGGGTCGTCTGGGGCCAACGTCCTGACTTTC
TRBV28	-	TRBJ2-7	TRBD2	CASRPTSGDEQYF	TGTGCCAGCAGGCCAACTAGCGGGGACGAGCAGTACTTC
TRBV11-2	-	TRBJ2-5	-	CASSLSRSGGETQYF	TGTGCCAGCAGCCTGAGCCGGTCAGGAGGAGAGACCCAGTACTTC
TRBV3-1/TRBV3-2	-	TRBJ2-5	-	CASSQLNF	TGTGCCAGCAGCCAGCTAAACTTC
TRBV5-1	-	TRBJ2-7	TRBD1	CASSLVGQTDEQYF	TGCGCCAGCAGCTTGGTGGGACAGACTGACGAGCAGTACTTC
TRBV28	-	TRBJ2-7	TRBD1	CASWSGQGPYEQYF	TGTGCCAGCTGGAGCGGACAGGGTCCCTACGAGCAGTACTTC
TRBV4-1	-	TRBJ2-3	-	CASSQGFLAVVVTDTQYF	TGCGCCAGCAGCCAAGGGTTTCTGGCCGTGGTGGTGACAGATACGCAGTATTTT
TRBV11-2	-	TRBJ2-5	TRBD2	CASSLASSGVETQYF	TGTGCCAGCAGCTTAGCATCCAGCGGGGTCGAGACCCAGTACTTC
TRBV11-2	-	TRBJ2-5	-	CASSAGFSETQYF	TGTGCCAGCAGCGCGGGGTTCAGCGAGACCCAGTACTTC
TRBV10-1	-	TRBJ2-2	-	CASRQDYTGELFF	TGCGCCAGCAGGCAGGACTACACCGGGGAGCTGTTTTTT
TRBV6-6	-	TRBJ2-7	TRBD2	CASSQLAGGSYEQYF	TGTGCCAGCAGCCAACTAGCGGGAGGCTCCTACGAGCAGTACTTC
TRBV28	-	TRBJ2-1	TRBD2	CASSLTPGLAGVDEQFF	TGTGCCAGCAGTTTAACCCCGGGACTAGCGGGAGTCGATGAGCAGTTCTTC
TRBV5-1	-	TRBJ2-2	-	CASSWDFTNTGELFF	TGCGCCAGCAGCTGGGACTTCACGAACACCGGGGAGCTGTTTTTT
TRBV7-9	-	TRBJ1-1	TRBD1	CASSYGQGGTEAFF	TGTGCCAGCAGCTATGGACAGGGAGGCACTGAAGCTTTCTTT
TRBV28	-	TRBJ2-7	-	CASSSTTYEQYF	TGTGCCAGCAGTTCCACGACCTACGAGCAGTACTTC
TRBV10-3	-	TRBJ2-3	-	CGVGGSTDTQYF	TGTGGAGTAGGAGGGAGCACAGATACGCAGTATTTT
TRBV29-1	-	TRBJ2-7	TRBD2	CSVKLAGESYEQYF	TGCAGCGTCAAACTAGCGGGAGAGAGCTACGAGCAGTACTTC
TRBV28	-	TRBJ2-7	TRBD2	CASVPGRETQYEQYF	TGTGCCAGCGTGCCAGGGCGGGAGACGCAGTACGAGCAGTACTTC
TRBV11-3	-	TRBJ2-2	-	CASSSRPDTGELFF	TGTGCCAGCAGCTCAAGACCAGACACCGGGGAGCTGTTTTTT
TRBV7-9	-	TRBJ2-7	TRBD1	CASRPQGDSYEQYF	TGTGCCAGCAGACCACAGGGGGACTCCTACGAGCAGTACTTC
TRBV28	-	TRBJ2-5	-	CASSLAGTSNGKTQYF	TGTGCCAGCAGTTTAGCGGGGACGAGTAATGGGAAGACCCAGTACTTC
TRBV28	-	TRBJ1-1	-	CASSIPLRVMEAFF	TGTGCCAGCAGTATACCTCTACGGGTTATGGAAGCTTTCTTT
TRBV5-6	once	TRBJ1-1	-	CASSLQGRYTEAFF	TGTGCCAGCAGCTTGCAAGGACGTTACACTGAAGCTTTCTTT
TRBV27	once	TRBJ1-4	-	CASSLWGPNEKLFF	TGTGCCAGCAGTTTATGGGGGCCTAATGAAAAACTGTTTTTT
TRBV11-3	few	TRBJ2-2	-	CASSLGASRTGELFF	TGTGCCAGCAGCTTAGGTGCCTCTAGAACCGGGGAGCTGTTTTTT
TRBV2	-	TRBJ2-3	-	CASSVQDDTQYF	TGTGCCAGCAGTGTTCAGGATGATACGCAGTATTTT
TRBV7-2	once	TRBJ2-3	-	CASSPRRGRDTQYF	TGTGCCAGCAGCCCCCGTAGAGGGCGAGATACGCAGTATTTT
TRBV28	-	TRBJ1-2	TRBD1	CASSLFGQGVGYTF	TGTGCCAGCAGTTTGTTCGGACAGGGGGTTGGCTACACCTTC
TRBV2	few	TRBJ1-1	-	CASSTESGTEAFF	TGTGCCAGCAGTACAGAGTCTGGCACTGAAGCTTTCTTT
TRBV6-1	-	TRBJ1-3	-	CASSPRAGGGNTIYF	TGTGCCAGCAGCCCAAGGGCAGGCGGAGGAAACACCATATATTTT
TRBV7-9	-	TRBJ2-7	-	CASSLMGSYEQYF	TGTGCCAGCAGCTTGATGGGATCGTATGAGCAGTACTTC
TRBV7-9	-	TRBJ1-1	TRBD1	CASSYLAAGGLAFF	TGTGCCAGCAGCTACTTAGCAGCAGGGGGTTTAGCTTTCTTT
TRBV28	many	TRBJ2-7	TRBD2	CASSLGTSRGEQYF	TGTGCCAGCAGTTTGGGGACTAGCAGGGGGGAGCAGTACTTC
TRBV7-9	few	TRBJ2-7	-	CASSLRASTQRQYF	TGTGCCAGCAGCCTCCGGGCGAGTACCCAGCGGCAGTACTTC
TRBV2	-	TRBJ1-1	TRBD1	CARHRGNTEAFF	TGTGCCCGTCACAGGGGGAACACTGAAGCTTTCTTT
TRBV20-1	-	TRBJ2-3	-	CSAPSTDTQYF	TGCAGTGCTCCTAGCACAGATACGCAGTATTTT
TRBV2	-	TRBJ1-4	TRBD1	CASSPGTGARNEKLFF	TGTGCCAGCAGCCCCGGGACAGGGGCTAGAAATGAAAAACTGTTTTTT
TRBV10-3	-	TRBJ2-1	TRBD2	CAIQKTSGTNEQFF	TGTGCCATACAGAAGACTAGCGGGACCAATGAGCAGTTCTTC
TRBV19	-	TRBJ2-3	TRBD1	CASSTGTASTDTQYF	TGTGCCAGTAGTACAGGGACAGCTAGCACAGATACGCAGTATTTT